Listed below are T cell receptor beta chains from one sample, sequenced in a study of cytomegalovirus exposure and HLA in healthy donors. Measured with immunoSEQ multiplex PCR; TCRdb has only the in-frame clones, and not every one. The table includes under 150,000 clones, just over 70% detected once. The material sequenced was PBMCs. These receptors were taken from a woman aged 55-69 years in good health and CMV-seropositive. The CDR3 runs from the conserved cysteine through the conserved F or W. D genes are given only for firm matches. Clone size is given for some rows only: seen once, a few or many times, or a class if the clone is expanded.

V: TRBV7-9
D: TRBD2
size: -
J: TRBJ2-5
DNA: TGTGCCAGCAGCCCAGAGGTAAAAGCTAGCGGTCCGTACTTC
CDR3: CASSPEVKASGPYF

V: TRBV5-4
D: -
size: -
J: TRBJ1-1
DNA: TGTGCCAGCAGCTTCACAGCGAACACTGAAGCTTTCTTT
CDR3: CASSFTANTEAFF

V: TRBV18
D: -
size: -
J: TRBJ1-3
DNA: TGTGCCAGCTCACCGAGCGATTACTCTGGAAACACCATATATTTT
CDR3: CASSPSDYSGNTIYF

V: TRBV5-4
D: TRBD2
size: once
J: TRBJ2-7
DNA: TGTGCCAGCTGGCGGACCGGGGGGACCACCTACGAGCAGTACTTC
CDR3: CASWRTGGTTYEQYF

V: TRBV4-1
D: -
size: -
J: TRBJ2-5
DNA: TGCGCCAGCAGCCGACAGGAAACTGCGGAGACCCAGTACTTC
CDR3: CASSRQETAETQYF

V: TRBV7-8
D: -
size: -
J: TRBJ1-5
DNA: TGTGCCAGCAGCTTAGGAGAGGATAGCAATCAGCCCCAGCATTTT
CDR3: CASSLGEDSNQPQHF

V: TRBV5-1
D: TRBD1
size: -
J: TRBJ1-1
DNA: TGCGCCAGCAGCTTGAGGTGGGACAGGGGAACTGAAGCTTTCTTT
CDR3: CASSLRWDRGTEAFF

V: TRBV2
D: TRBD1
size: -
J: TRBJ1-5
DNA: TGTGCCAGCCGAGAGACTCACCGGGACAGCGGGAGACAGCCCCAGCATTTT
CDR3: CASRETHRDSGRQPQHF

V: TRBV5-1
D: -
size: -
J: TRBJ1-1
DNA: TGCGCCAGCAGTTTAGACAGGACGAACACTGAAGCTTTCTTT
CDR3: CASSLDRTNTEAFF

V: TRBV5-5
D: TRBD1
size: -
J: TRBJ1-2
DNA: TGTGCCAGCAGCACCGGACAGGGTATTTTCTATGGCTACACCTTC
CDR3: CASSTGQGIFYGYTF

V: TRBV4-1
D: TRBD1
size: -
J: TRBJ2-1
DNA: TGCGCCAGCAGCCAAGATGAGTTGCCAGGGGGTAATTTGGACAATGAGCAGTTCTTC
CDR3: CASSQDELPGGNLDNEQFF

V: TRBV5-8
D: -
size: -
J: TRBJ1-1
DNA: TGTGCCAGCAGCTTGGACAGGGTTGACACTGAAGCTTTCTTT
CDR3: CASSLDRVDTEAFF

V: TRBV18
D: -
size: -
J: TRBJ1-3
DNA: TGTGCCAGCTCACCGGAGTCACCGCGAAACACCATATATTTT
CDR3: CASSPESPRNTIYF

V: TRBV6-5
D: -
size: -
J: TRBJ1-1
DNA: TGTGCCAGCAGTTACAATCCAAGCCCGAACACTGAAGCTTTCTTT
CDR3: CASSYNPSPNTEAFF

V: TRBV6-6
D: -
size: -
J: TRBJ2-7
DNA: TGTGCCAGCAGCGGGACAAGCTACGAGCAGTACTTC
CDR3: CASSGTSYEQYF

V: TRBV5-3
D: -
size: -
J: TRBJ2-2
DNA: TGTGCCAGTTACCCGGGGGGCTACACCGGGGAGCTGTTTTTT
CDR3: CASYPGGYTGELFF

V: TRBV5-1
D: -
size: -
J: TRBJ2-6
DNA: TGCGCCAGCAGCCGGACGGGGGTCCCCTCTGGGGCCAACGTCCTGACTTTC
CDR3: CASSRTGVPSGANVLTF

V: TRBV13
D: -
size: -
J: TRBJ1-6
DNA: TGTGCCAGCAGCTTGAGCCACCTGAGGACCCTCCACTTT
CDR3: CASSLSHLRTLHF

V: TRBV7-3
D: TRBD1
size: -
J: TRBJ2-3
DNA: TGTGCCAGCAGACCCGGTTCAGGGGGAGATACGCAGTATTTT
CDR3: CASRPGSGGDTQYF

V: TRBV25-1
D: -
size: -
J: TRBJ2-2
DNA: TGTGCCAGCAGCCCCCAGGCCGGGGAGCTGTTTTTT
CDR3: CASSPQAGELFF

V: TRBV19
D: -
size: -
J: TRBJ2-7
DNA: TGTGCCAGTAGTACGGAATGGGGACTTGGGGCGACTTACGAGCAGTACTTC
CDR3: CASSTEWGLGATYEQYF

V: TRBV19
D: -
size: -
J: TRBJ1-1
DNA: TGTGCCAGTAAGTTCGGACTGAACACTAAAGCTTTCTTT
CDR3: CASKFGLNTKAFF

V: TRBV19
D: TRBD2
size: once
J: TRBJ2-4
DNA: TGTGCCAGTAGTAAGGGTAGCGGGGTCGGGGACATTCAGTACTTC
CDR3: CASSKGSGVGDIQYF

V: TRBV6-5
D: TRBD1
size: -
J: TRBJ1-2
DNA: TGTGCCAGCAGTTACTCGAGGGGACAGAACTATGGCTACACCTTC
CDR3: CASSYSRGQNYGYTF

V: TRBV27
D: TRBD1
size: -
J: TRBJ1-1
DNA: TGTGCCAGCAGTTTAGACCGGGACAGGGGGAACACTGAAGCTTTCTTT
CDR3: CASSLDRDRGNTEAFF

V: TRBV7-2
D: -
size: -
J: TRBJ1-2
DNA: TGTGCCAGCAGCGATAGCTTCTATGGCTACACCTTC
CDR3: CASSDSFYGYTF

V: TRBV7-2
D: -
size: -
J: TRBJ2-5
DNA: TGTGCCAGCACCCCCGGGGGAAGAGAGACCCAGTACTTC
CDR3: CASTPGGRETQYF

V: TRBV9
D: -
size: -
J: TRBJ1-2
DNA: TGTGCCAGCAGCCCACCGACCGGGACAACCTATGGCTACACCTTC
CDR3: CASSPPTGTTYGYTF

V: TRBV5-6
D: TRBD2
size: once
J: TRBJ2-3
DNA: TGTGCCAGCAGCTTGGCCCCAACTAGCGGGGGGAGCGGGGCAGATACGCAGTATTTT
CDR3: CASSLAPTSGGSGADTQYF